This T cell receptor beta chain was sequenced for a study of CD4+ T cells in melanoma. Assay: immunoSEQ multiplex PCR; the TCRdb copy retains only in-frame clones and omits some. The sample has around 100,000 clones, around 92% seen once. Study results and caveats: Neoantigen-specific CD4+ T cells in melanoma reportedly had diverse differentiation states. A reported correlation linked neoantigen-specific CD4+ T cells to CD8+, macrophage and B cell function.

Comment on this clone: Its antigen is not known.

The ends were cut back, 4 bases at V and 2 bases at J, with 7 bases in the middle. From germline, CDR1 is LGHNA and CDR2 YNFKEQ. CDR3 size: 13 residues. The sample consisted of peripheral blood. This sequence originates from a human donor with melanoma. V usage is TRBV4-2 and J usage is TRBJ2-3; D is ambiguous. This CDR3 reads CASSRTVTDTQYF. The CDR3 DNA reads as TGTGCCAGCAGCCGTACGGTCACAGATACGCAGTATTTT.